Listed here are 3 T cell receptor beta chains from one sample, sequenced in a study of blood T cell repertoires in COVID-19. TCRdb's copy holds only in-frame clones and misses some; the assay was immunoSEQ multiplex PCR. The sample consists of approximately 160,000 clones, approximately 88% of them appearing once. Sequenced material: peripheral blood. The receptor set was obtained from a woman aged 60 to 75 with acute or convalescent COVID-19.

This sequence joins TRBV19 and TRBJ1-1; tentative D call: TRBD1 (5 bases). Trimming took off 8 bases at V and 2 bases at J, with 15 bases between the two ends. Per the germline V gene, CDR1 is LNHDA and CDR2 is SQIVND (reference sequence). CDR3 size: 14 residues. CDR3 coding DNA: TGTGCCAGTGGAGTAGGGGCCCCAAACACTGAAGCTTTCTTT. This gives the protein CASGVGAPNTEAFF.

The gene calls are TRBV7-2 and TRBJ1-1; no definite D call. The ends were cut back, 3 bases at V and 5 bases at J, with 4 bases in the middle. CDR1 SGHTA and CDR2 FQGNSA come from the germline V gene. The CDR3 extends over 11 amino acids. For the CDR3, the DNA is TGTGCCAGCAGCTTCCTAACTGAAGCTTTCTTT. It specifies CASSFLTEAFF.

The J gene is TRBJ2-3, the V gene TRBV14; 11 bases line up with TRBD2. The trim removed 5 bases at V and 3 bases at J, leaving 7 bases unmatched. This CDR3 region has 16 residues. Germline loops: CDR1 SGHDN, CDR2 FVKESK. The CDR3 DNA reads TGTGCCAGCAGCGCCGGGACTAGCGGTCTTACAGATACGCAGTATTTT. It specifies CASSAGTSGLTDTQYF.